This TCR beta chain was sequenced in a study of molecular identifiers for immune sequencing clone quantification. Study-wide context: For replicates, RNA isolated from about 19,000 or 110,000 naive CD8 cells was divided into five portions, of which four were sequenced. Study conclusions and caveats: The sizes of highly expanded clones could be underestimated when identical TCR molecules share a barcode. Among about a million naive cells, spiked Jurkat TCR RNA from a single cell was reportedly detectable. Clones that had above 20 RNA copies took up over 98% of effector molecules but under 1% in naive cells.

TCRdb reprocessed the PCR reads via MiXCR and lists one record per CDR3 protein. The sample carries about 36,000 distinct CDR3 sequences, under 20% recorded once. This clonotype was detected a few times. Its target is unknown. V was pared by 0 bases and J by 4 bases, with 3 bases of the junction left unmatched. This CDR3 comprises 14 residues. CDR1 MNHEY and CDR2 SVGAGI come from the germline V gene. The material sequenced was naive CD8+ T cells from blood, with Jurkat cell RNA spiked in. Described subset: FACS-sorted CD8+CD4-CCR7+CD45RA+ naive T cells. The sequence was obtained from a human donor in good health. Some libraries in this study had Jurkat cell RNA spiked in. J is TRBJ2-7 and V is TRBV6-5; 7 bases map to TRBD2. The CDR3 DNA is TGTGCCAGCAGTTACTCTGGGAGGGCGTACGAGCAGTACTTC. Amino acid sequence: CASSYSGRAYEQYF.